The 2 T cell receptor beta chains below all came from one sample that was sequenced in a study of shared clonotypes between healthy human individuals. Data came from immunoSEQ multiplex PCR; TCRdb stores just in-frame clones and leaves some out. The profile shows hundreds of thousands of clones, around 67% of them singletons. Sequenced sample: memory CD4+ T cells sorted from blood. Subset indicated: CD45RA-negative fraction. These receptors originate from a woman between 25 and 40 years old in good health.

The chain recombines TRBV4-1 with TRBJ2-5; 7 bases align to TRBD1. The CDR3 runs to 14 residues. Per the germline V gene, CDR1 is MGHRA and CDR2 is YSYEKL. Germline trimming cut 5 bases from V and 11 bases from J; bases unmatched to any gene: 14. The CDR3 coding sequence is TGCGCCAGCAGCGCAGCTGGCTACCAGGGGGAGCAGTACTTC. Amino acid sequence: CASSAAGYQGEQYF.

This clone has just one count. The CDR3 is CASSLDPKNTEAFF. The DNA for the CDR3 is TGCGCCAGCAGCTTGGACCCAAAGAACACTGAAGCTTTCTTT. The chain has TRBV5-1 and TRBJ1-1; unclear D gene. Deletions cut 0 bases from V and 1 base from J, with 7 bases between. The CDR3 spans 14 residues. The germline gives CDR1 SGHRS, CDR2 YFSETQ.